Listed below are T cell receptor beta chains from one sample, sequenced in a study of T cell changes during pregnancy in multiple sclerosis. Measured with immunoSEQ multiplex PCR; TCRdb has only the in-frame clones, and not every one. The sample consists of 85,000 to 100,000 clones, around 92% of them appearing once. The sample consisted of peripheral blood, taken in the first trimester of pregnancy. Receptor source: a female donor with multiple sclerosis, enrolled in a pregnancy study. The conserved cysteine and the conserved F or W are not part of the CDR3 here.

V	J	CDR3
TRBV7-8	TRBJ2-7	ASSLERQGAEQY
TRBV19	TRBJ1-5	ASSISGSGQPQH
TRBV18	TRBJ1-2	ASSPKGAGYT
TRBV19	TRBJ1-2	ASSMGTGKIPDRGYT
TRBV19	TRBJ1-5	ASSTRDRERQPQH
TRBV15	TRBJ1-2	ATSRDAYTRGRT
TRBV6-5	TRBJ1-3	ASSFTQGISGNTIY
TRBV2	TRBJ2-6	ASSPGTRPGANVLT
TRBV7-9	TRBJ2-5	ASSLAVDWETQY
TRBV21-1	TRBJ2-7	ASSNLTGLSGSSYEQY
TRBV28	TRBJ2-7	ASSLNGRVNLEQY
TRBV19	TRBJ2-4	ASSSGTSGTIQY
TRBV7-3	TRBJ2-1	ASSPGLAGDEQF